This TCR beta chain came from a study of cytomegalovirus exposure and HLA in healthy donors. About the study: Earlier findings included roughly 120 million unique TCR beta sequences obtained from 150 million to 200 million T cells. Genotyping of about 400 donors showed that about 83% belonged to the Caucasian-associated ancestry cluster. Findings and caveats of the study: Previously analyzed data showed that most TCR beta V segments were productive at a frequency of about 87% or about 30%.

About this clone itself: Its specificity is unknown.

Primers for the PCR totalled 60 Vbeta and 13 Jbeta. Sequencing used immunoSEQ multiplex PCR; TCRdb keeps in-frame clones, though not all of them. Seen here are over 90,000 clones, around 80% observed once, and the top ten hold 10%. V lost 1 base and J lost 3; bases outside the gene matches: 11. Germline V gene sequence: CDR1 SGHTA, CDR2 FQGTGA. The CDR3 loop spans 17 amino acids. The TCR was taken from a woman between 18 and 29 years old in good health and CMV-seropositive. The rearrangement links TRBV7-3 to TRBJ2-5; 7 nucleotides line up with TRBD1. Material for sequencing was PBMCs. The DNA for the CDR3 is TGTGCCAGCAGCTTAAAGGGGGCAGGCGGTTCGAAAGAGACCCAGTACTTC. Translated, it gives CASSLKGAGGSKETQYF.